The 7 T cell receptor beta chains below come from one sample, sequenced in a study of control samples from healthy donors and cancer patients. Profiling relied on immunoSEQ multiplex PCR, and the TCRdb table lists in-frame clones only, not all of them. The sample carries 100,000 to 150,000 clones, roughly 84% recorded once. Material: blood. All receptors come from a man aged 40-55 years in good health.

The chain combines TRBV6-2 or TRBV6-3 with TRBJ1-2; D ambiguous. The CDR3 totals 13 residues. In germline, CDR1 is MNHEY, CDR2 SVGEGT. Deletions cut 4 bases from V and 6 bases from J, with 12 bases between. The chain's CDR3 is CASSSAAVNGYTF. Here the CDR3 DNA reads TGTGCCAGCAGTTCGGCGGCAGTCAATGGCTACACCTTC.

CDR3 bases: TGTGCCAGCAGCGTAGCAGGCAGTACTAACTATGGCTACACCTTC. Amino acid sequence: CASSVAGSTNYGYTF. The chain links TRBV9 to TRBJ1-2; D uncertain. With 0 bases removed from V and 0 bases from J, the gap between germline ends came to 9 bases. Looked up from germline, CDR1 is SGDLS and CDR2 is YYNGEE. This CDR3 region has 15 residues.

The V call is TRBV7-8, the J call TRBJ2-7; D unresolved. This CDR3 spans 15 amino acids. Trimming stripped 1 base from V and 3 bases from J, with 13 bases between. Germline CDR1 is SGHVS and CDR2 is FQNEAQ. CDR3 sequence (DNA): TGTGCCAGCAGCTTAGTGCAGGTTCCCATCTACGAGCAGTACTTC. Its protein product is CASSLVQVPIYEQYF.

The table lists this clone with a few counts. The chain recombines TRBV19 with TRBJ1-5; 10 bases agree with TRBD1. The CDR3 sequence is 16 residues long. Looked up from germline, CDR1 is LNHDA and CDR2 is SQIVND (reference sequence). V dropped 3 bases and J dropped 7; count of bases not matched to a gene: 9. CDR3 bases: TGTGCCAGTAGTATTCAGGGACAGGGGACAAGGCAGCCCCAGCATTTT. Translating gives CASSIQGQGTRQPQHF.

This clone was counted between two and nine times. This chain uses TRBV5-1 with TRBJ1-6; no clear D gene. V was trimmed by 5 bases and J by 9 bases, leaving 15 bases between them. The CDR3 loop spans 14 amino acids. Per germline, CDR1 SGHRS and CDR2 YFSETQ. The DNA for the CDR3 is TGCGCCAGCAGAGGAACAGAGTCCCCTTCACCCCTCCACTTT. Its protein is CASRGTESPSPLHF.

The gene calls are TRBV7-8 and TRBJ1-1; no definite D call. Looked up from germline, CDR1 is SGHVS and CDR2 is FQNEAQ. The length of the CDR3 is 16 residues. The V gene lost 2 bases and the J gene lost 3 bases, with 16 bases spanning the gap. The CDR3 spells CASSLPGVHTYTEAFF. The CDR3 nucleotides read TGTGCCAGCAGCTTACCCGGGGTTCATACGTACACTGAAGCTTTCTTT.

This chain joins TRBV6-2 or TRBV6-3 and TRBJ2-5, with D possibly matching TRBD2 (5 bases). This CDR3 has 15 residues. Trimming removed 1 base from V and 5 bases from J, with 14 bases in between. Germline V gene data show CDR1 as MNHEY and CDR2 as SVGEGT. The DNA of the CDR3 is TGTGCCAGCAGTTACTATACCCTAAGGGAGGAGACCCAGTACTTC. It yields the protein CASSYYTLREETQYF.